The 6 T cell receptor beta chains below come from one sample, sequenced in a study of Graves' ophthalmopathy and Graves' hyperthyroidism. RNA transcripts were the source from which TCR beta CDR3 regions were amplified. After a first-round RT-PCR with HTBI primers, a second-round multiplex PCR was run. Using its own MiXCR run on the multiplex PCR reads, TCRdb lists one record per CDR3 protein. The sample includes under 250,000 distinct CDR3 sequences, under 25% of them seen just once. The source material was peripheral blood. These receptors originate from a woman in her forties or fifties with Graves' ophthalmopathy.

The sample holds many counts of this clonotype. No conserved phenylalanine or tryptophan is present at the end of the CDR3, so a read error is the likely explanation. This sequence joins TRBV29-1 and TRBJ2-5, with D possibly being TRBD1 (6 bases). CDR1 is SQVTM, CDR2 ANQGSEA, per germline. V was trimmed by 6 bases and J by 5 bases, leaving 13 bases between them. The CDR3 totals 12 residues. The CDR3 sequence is CSVHRDWETQYL. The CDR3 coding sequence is TGCAGCGTGCACAGGGATTGGGAGACCCAGTACCTC.

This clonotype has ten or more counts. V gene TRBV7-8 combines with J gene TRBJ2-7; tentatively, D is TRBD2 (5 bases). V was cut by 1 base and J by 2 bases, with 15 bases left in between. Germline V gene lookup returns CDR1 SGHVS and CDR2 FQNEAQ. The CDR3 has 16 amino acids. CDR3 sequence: CASSLVASYQPYEQYF. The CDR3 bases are TGTGCCAGCAGCTTAGTAGCGAGCTATCAACCCTACGAGCAGTACTTC.

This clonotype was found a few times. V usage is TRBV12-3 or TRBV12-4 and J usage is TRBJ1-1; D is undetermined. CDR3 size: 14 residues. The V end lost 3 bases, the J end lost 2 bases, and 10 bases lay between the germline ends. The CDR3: CASSFSTGNTEAFF. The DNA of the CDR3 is TGTGCCAGCAGTTTTTCGACGGGAAACACTGAAGCTTTCTTT.

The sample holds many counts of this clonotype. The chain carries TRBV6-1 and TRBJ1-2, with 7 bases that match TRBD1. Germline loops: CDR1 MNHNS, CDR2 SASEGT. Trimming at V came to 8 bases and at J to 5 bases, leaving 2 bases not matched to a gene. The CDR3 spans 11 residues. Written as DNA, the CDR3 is TGTGCCAGCGGGACAGCTTATGGCTACACCTTC. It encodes CASGTAYGYTF.

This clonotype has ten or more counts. This CDR3 is CASSPDGTTASTEAFF. The CDR3 nucleotides are TGCGCCAGCAGCCCCGACGGGACGACGGCGTCCACTGAAGCTTTCTTT. The chain has TRBV5-1 and TRBJ1-1, with D possibly TRBD1 on 5 matching bases. V lost 4 bases to trimming and J lost 4 bases, with 20 bases between them. The CDR3 length is 16 residues. Germline assignment: CDR1 SGHRS and CDR2 YFSETQ.

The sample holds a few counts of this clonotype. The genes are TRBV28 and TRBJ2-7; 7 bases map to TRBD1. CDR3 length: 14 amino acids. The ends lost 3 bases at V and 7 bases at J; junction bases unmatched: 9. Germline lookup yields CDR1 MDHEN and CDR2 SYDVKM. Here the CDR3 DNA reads TGTGCCAGCAGTTTGGAACAGGGGACACGGGAGCAGTACTTC. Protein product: CASSLEQGTREQYF.